These 3 T cell receptor beta chains share one sample of origin, sequenced in a study of T cell responses to AZD1222 COVID-19 vaccine. Sequencing was performed with immunoSEQ multiplex PCR; in TCRdb, only in-frame clones are kept and a portion is missing. The data show 95,000 to 150,000 clones, 88% seen once. The specimen was peripheral blood, collected on day 0 of AZD1222 vaccination. These receptors all come from an adult in good health.

V and J are TRBV5-1 and TRBJ2-1; TRBD1 aligns across 10 bases. The CDR3 sequence is 16 residues long. With V trimmed by 0 bases and J by 2 bases, 2 bases remained unmatched. Germline assignment: CDR1 SGHRS and CDR2 YFSETQ. CDR3 region: CASSLVGTGAYNEQFF. The CDR3 nucleotides read TGCGCCAGCAGCTTGGTAGGGACAGGGGCCTACAATGAGCAGTTCTTC.

The rearrangement uses TRBV20-1 and TRBJ2-7, with 16 bases matching TRBD2. This CDR3 is 17 amino acids long. Germline lookup yields CDR1 DFQATT and CDR2 SNEGSKA (reference sequence). V shed 6 bases, J shed 2 bases, and the junction held 10 bases outside the gene matches. The CDR3 DNA sequence: TGCAGTGCGAGTACCGGGACTAGCGGGGGGGGCACCTACGAGCAGTACTTC. This encodes CSASTGTSGGGTYEQYF.

The CDR3 loop reads CASSSPGQGADEQYF. In DNA, the CDR3 is TGTGCCAGCAGTTCCCCGGGACAGGGGGCCGACGAGCAGTACTTC. V and J are TRBV27 and TRBJ2-7, with 12 bases matching TRBD1. Germline CDR1 and CDR2: MNHEY and SMNVEV (reference sequence). This CDR3 region has 15 residues. Unmatched junction bases numbered 6, after V lost 4 bases and J lost 5 bases.